The clone carrying this T cell receptor beta chain was picked up a small number of times. The data were obtained in a study of spatial heterogeneity in lung cancer. Time point in this sample: sample taken at primary tumor resection. No cells were sorted before sequencing. The whole RNA sequenced was extracted from tumor, nontumor lung or frozen PBMC. V lost 0 bases to trimming and J lost 2 bases, with 9 bases between them. Germline V gene data show CDR1 as DFQATT and CDR2 as SNEGSKA (reference sequence). The CDR3 has 14 residues. Each CDR3 protein gets one entry after TCRdb re-called the 5' RACE reads with MiXCR. The table has roughly 75,000 distinct CDR3 sequences, roughly 15% seen once.

This clonotype was obtained from a male donor with early-stage non-small cell lung cancer. V usage is TRBV20-1 and J usage is TRBJ2-3; D possibly corresponds to TRBD2 (6 bases). This sample comprised PBMCs, obtained at surgery. CDR3 in DNA: TGCAGTGCTAGAGATGAGCGGGCCACAGATACGCAGTATTTT. This translates into CSARDERATDTQYF.